This paragraph covers one T cell receptor (beta chain) sequence. Its ends do not fully match the called genes, so a read error is possible. The CDR3 covers 15 residues. Germline CDR1 SSHAT, CDR2 FNYEAQ (reference sequence). This sample is drawn from a study of blood T cell repertoires in COVID-19. Study-level background: PBMCs, B-cell-depleted T cells, or T cells provided the cDNA or gDNA that made up the material.

Profiled with immunoSEQ multiplex PCR; TCRdb holds only in-frame clones, not every one. Of 170,000 or so clones listed, 85% to 95% are singletons. This TCR was sampled from a man aged 50-60 years with acute or convalescent COVID-19. The chain has TRBV7-7 and TRBJ2-3; 7 nucleotides line up with TRBD2. Sequencing was carried out using peripheral blood. Written as DNA, the CDR3 is TGTGCTAGCAGCTTAGTCGGGGGGAGCACAGATACGCAGTATTTT. This encodes CASSLVGGSTDTQYF.